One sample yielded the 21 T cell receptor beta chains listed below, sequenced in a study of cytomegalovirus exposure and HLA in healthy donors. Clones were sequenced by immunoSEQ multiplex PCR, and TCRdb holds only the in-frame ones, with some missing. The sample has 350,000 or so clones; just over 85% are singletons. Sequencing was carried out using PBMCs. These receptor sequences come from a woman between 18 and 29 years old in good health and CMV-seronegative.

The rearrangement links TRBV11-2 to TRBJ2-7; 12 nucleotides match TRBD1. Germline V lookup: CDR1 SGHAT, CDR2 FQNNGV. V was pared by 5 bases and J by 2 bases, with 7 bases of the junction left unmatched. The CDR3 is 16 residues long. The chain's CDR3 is CASSRTGQGATYEQYF. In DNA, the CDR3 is TGTGCCAGCAGCCGTACGGGACAGGGGGCGACCTACGAGCAGTACTTC.

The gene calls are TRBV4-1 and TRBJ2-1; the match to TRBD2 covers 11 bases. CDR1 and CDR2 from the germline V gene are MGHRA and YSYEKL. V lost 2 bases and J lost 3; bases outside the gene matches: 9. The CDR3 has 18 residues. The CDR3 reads CASSQPILAGVGYNEQFF. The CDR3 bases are TGCGCCAGCAGCCAACCCATACTAGCGGGAGTAGGCTACAATGAGCAGTTCTTC.

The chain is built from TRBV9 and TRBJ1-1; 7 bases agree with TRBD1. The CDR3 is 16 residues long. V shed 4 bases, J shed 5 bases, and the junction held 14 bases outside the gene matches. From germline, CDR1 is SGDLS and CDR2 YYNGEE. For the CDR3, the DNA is TGTGCCAGCAGCCCCCACCCCCCAGGGGGAGGAACTGAAGCTTTCTTT. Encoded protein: CASSPHPPGGGTEAFF.

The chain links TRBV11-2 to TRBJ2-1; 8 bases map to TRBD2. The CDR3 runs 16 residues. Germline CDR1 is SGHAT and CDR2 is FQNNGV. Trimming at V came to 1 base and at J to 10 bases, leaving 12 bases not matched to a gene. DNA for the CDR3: TGTGCCAGCAGCTTAGGGGGAGCGGGAGTGGGCGGCGAGCAGTTCTTC. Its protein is CASSLGGAGVGGEQFF.

This chain's CDR3 is CASLPISGGSSTDTQYF. In DNA form, the CDR3 reads TGTGCCAGCCTGCCAATTAGCGGGGGGTCTAGCACAGATACGCAGTATTTT. V is TRBV27 and J is TRBJ2-3; TRBD2 aligns across 10 bases. The germline V gene has CDR1 MNHEY and CDR2 SMNVEV (reference sequence). J gave up 0 bases and V 8 bases, and 11 bases lay outside the gene matches. This CDR3 has 17 residues.

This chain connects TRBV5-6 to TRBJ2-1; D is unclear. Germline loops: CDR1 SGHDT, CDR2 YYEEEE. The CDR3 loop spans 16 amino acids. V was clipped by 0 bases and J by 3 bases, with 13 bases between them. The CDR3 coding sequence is TGTGCCAGCAGCTTGGCCCTGGTTCGCGACTACAATGAGCAGTTCTTC. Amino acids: CASSLALVRDYNEQFF.

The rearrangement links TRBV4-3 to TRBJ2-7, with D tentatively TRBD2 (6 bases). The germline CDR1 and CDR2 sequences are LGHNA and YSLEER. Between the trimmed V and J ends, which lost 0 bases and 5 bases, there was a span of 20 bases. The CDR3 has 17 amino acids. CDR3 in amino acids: CASSQEGGSLAVNEQYF. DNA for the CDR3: TGCGCCAGCAGCCAAGAAGGAGGGTCACTAGCCGTAAACGAGCAGTACTTC.

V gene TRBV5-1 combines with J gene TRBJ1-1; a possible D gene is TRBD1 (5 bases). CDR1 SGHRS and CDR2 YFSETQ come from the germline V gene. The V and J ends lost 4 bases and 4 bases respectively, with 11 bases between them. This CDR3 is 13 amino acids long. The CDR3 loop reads CASSPGGGTEAFF. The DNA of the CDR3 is TGCGCCAGCAGCCCGGGGGGTGGCACTGAAGCTTTCTTT.

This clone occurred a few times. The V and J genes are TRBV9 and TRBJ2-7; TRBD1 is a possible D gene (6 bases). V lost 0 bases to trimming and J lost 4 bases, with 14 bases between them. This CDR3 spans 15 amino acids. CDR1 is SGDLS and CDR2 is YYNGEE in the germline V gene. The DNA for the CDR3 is TGTGCCAGCAGCGTAGCCCCCGGACAGTCGTACGAGCAGTACTTC. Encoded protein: CASSVAPGQSYEQYF.

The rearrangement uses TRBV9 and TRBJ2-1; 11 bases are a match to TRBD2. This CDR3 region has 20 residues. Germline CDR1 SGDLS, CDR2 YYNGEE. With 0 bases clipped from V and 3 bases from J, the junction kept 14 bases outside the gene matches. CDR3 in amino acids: CASSVAPSRLAGGFYNEQFF. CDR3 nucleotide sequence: TGTGCCAGCAGCGTAGCGCCAAGCAGGCTAGCGGGAGGCTTCTACAATGAGCAGTTCTTC.

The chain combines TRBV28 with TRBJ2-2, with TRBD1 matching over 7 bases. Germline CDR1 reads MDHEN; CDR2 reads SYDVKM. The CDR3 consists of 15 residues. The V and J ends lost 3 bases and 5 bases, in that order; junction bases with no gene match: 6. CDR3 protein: CASSLSDRVTGELFF. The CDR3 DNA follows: TGTGCCAGCAGTTTGTCCGACAGGGTGACCGGGGAGCTGTTTTTT.

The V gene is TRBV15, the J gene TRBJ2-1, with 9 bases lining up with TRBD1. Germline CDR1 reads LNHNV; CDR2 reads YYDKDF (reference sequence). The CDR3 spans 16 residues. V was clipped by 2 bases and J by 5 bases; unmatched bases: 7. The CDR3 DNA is TGTGCCACCAGCAGACCTATGGGACAGGGTAACAATGAGCAGTTCTTC. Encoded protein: CATSRPMGQGNNEQFF.

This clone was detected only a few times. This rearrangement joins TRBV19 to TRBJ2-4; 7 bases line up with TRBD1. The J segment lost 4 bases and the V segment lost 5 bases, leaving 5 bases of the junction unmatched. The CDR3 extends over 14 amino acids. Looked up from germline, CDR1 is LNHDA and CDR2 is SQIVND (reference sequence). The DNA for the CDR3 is TGTGCCAGTAGTCGACAGGGCGGGAAAAACATTCAGTACTTC. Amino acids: CASSRQGGKNIQYF.

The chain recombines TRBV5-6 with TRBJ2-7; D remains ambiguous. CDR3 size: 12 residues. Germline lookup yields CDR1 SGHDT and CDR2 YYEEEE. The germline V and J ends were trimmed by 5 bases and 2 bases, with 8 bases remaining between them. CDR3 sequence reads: CASSLQAYEQYF. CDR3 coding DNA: TGTGCCAGCAGTCTCCAGGCCTACGAGCAGTACTTC. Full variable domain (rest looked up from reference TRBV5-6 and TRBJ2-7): DAGVTQSPTHLIKTRGQQVTLRCSPKSGHDTVSWYQQALGQGPQFIFQYYEEEERQRGNFPDRFSGHQFPNYSSELNVNALLLGDSALYLCASSLQAYEQYFGPGTRLTVT.

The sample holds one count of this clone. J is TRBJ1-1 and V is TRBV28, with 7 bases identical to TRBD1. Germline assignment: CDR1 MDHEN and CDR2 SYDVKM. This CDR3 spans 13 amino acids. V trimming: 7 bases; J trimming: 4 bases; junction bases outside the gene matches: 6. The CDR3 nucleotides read TGTGCCAGCAAAGGGGGCTCCGGCACTGAAGCTTTCTTT. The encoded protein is CASKGGSGTEAFF.

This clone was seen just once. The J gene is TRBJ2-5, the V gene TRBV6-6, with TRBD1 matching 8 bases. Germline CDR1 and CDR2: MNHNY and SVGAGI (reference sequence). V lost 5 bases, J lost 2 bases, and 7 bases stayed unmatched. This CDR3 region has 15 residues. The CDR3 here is CASSPPGTGQETQYF. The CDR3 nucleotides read TGTGCCAGCAGTCCCCCCGGGACAGGACAAGAGACCCAGTACTTC.

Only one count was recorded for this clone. The CDR3 sequence: CASSLYGANYGYTF. CDR3 nucleotide sequence: TGTGCCAGCAGCTTATACGGAGCTAACTATGGCTACACCTTC. The chain has TRBV11-1 and TRBJ1-2; D gene unclear. V was cut by 2 bases and J by 0 bases, with 7 bases left in between. The V gene's germline CDR1 is SGHAT and CDR2 FQDESV (reference sequence). CDR3 length: 14 amino acids.

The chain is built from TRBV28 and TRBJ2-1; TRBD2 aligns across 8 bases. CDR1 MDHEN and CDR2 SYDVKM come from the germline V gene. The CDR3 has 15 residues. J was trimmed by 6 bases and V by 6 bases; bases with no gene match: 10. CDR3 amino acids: CASRRSGSGGNEQFF. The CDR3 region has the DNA TGTGCCAGCAGAAGGAGCGGGAGTGGAGGCAATGAGCAGTTCTTC.

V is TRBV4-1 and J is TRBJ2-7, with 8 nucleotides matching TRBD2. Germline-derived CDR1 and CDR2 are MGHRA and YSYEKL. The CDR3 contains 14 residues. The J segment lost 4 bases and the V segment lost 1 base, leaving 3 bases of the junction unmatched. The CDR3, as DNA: TGCGCCAGCAGCCAAGGACTAGCGAGTTACGAGCAGTACTTC. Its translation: CASSQGLASYEQYF.

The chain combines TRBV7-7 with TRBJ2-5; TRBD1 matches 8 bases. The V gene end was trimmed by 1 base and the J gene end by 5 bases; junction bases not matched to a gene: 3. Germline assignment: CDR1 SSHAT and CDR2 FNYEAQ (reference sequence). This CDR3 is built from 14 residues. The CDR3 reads CASSLGDRSETQYF. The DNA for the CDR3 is TGTGCCAGCAGCTTAGGGGACAGGTCGGAGACCCAGTACTTC. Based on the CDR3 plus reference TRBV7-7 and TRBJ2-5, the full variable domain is GAGVSQSPRYKVTKRGQDVTLRCDPISSHATLYWYQQALGQGPEFLTYFNYEAQPDKSGLPSDRFSAERPEGSISTLTIQRTEQRDSAMYRCASSLGDRSETQYFGPGTRLLVL.

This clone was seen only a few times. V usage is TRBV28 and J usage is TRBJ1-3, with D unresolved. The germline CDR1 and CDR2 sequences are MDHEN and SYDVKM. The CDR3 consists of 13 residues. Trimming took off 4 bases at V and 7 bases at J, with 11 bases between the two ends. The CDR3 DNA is TGTGCCAGCAGTTCGACAACTAGGAACACCATATATTTT. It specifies CASSSTTRNTIYF.